This record looks at one T cell receptor beta chain sequence and its context. Antigen specificity is unknown. Clones were read by immunoSEQ multiplex PCR, and TCRdb kept only the in-frame ones, dropping some. The sample has roughly 150,000 clones, roughly 90% seen once. This record belongs to a study of T cell responses to AZD1222 COVID-19 vaccine. General study results and limits: Close to half of spike-specific TCRs reportedly recognize unmutated variant regions.

CDR3 size: 19 residues. Germline V lookup: CDR1 MGHRA, CDR2 YSYEKL. After removal of 4 bases from V and 4 bases from J, the junction contained 15 bases not matched to a gene. The TCR originated in an adult who received the AZD1222 COVID-19 vaccine. The material sequenced was peripheral blood, taken 28 days after the second AZD1222 dose. This sequence joins TRBV4-1 and TRBJ2-1, with 11 bases matching TRBD2. CDR3: CASSPLTQGLADRYNEQFF. The DNA of the CDR3 is TGCGCCAGCAGCCCACTCACCCAGGGACTAGCGGACCGTTACAATGAGCAGTTCTTC.